Presented here are 21 T cell receptor beta chains from one specimen sequenced in a study of T cell responses to AZD1222 COVID-19 vaccine. The table came from immunoSEQ multiplex PCR; TCRdb's copy has only in-frame clones and leaves some out. In the table there are around 110,000 clones, 80% to 85% of which are singletons. Material: peripheral blood, obtained on day 0 of AZD1222 vaccination. The receptors were gathered from an adult in good health.

The chain links TRBV5-6 to TRBJ2-7; the D gene is possibly TRBD2 (6 bases). The CDR3 extends over 16 amino acids. The germline V gene encodes CDR1 SGHDT and CDR2 YYEEEE. V lost 4 bases, J lost 0 bases, and 17 bases lay in between. The CDR3 DNA follows: TGTGCCAGCAGCCCTGCCCGGGGGTTTAGCTCCTACGAGCAGTACTTC. Protein sequence: CASSPARGFSSYEQYF.

The V call is TRBV10-1, the J call TRBJ2-7; 7 positions agree with TRBD1. V gave up 9 bases and J gave up 3 bases; unmatched junction bases: 17. This CDR3 has 16 residues. Germline loops: CDR1 WNHNN, CDR2 SYGVQD (reference sequence). The CDR3 DNA follows: TGCGCCAGTAAGACCTCGGCCAGGGGGAAAAACTACGAGCAGTACTTC. This encodes CASKTSARGKNYEQYF.

The gene calls are TRBV7-2 and TRBJ2-7; 8 nucleotides line up with TRBD1. This CDR3 contains 14 residues. J was trimmed by 2 bases and V by 2 bases; bases with no gene match: 2. The germline V gene has CDR1 SGHTA and CDR2 FQGNSA. This CDR3 is CASSLPGGPYEQYF. Here the CDR3 DNA reads TGTGCCAGCAGCTTACCAGGGGGCCCCTACGAGCAGTACTTC.

The chain couples TRBV28 to TRBJ2-7; 7 nucleotides align to TRBD1. The CDR3 runs 14 residues. The V segment lost 7 bases and the J segment 2 bases; nucleotides outside the gene matches: 8. Germline V CDR1 and CDR2: MDHEN, SYDVKM. The CDR3 loop is CASTPGQATYEQYF. The CDR3 coding sequence is TGTGCCAGCACCCCCGGACAGGCCACCTACGAGCAGTACTTC.

This rearrangement joins TRBV14 to TRBJ2-3, with TRBD1 matching 7 bases. V lost 6 bases, J lost 1 base, and 4 bases stayed unmatched. Germline CDR1 and CDR2: SGHDN and FVKESK. CDR3 length: 14 amino acids. The CDR3 loop reads CASSTRGRTDTQYF. CDR3 nucleotides: TGTGCCAGCAGTACTAGGGGGCGCACAGATACGCAGTATTTT.

The rearrangement links TRBV18 to TRBJ1-3; D call uncertain. Germline-derived CDR1 and CDR2 are KGHSH and LQKENI. CDR3 length: 16 residues. V lost 3 bases, J lost 0 bases, and 12 bases lay in between. CDR3 sequence (DNA): TGTGCCAGCTCACCGGTCGGGGAAAGCTCTGGAAACACCATATATTTT. Translation gives CASSPVGESSGNTIYF. Full variable domain (outside the CDR3, taken from reference TRBV18 and TRBJ1-3): NAGVMQNPRHLVRRRGQEARLRCSPMKGHSHVYWYRQLPEEGLKFMVYLQKENIIDESGMPKERFSAEFPKEGPSILRIQQVVRGDSAAYFCASSPVGESSGNTIYFGEGSWLTVV.

The chain is built from TRBV7-2 and TRBJ1-6, with D maybe TRBD1 (6 bases). Per the germline V gene, CDR1 is SGHTA and CDR2 is FQGNSA. Deletions cut 2 bases from V and 6 bases from J, with 11 bases between. This CDR3 is built from 15 residues. The DNA of the CDR3 is TGTGCCAGCAGCTTAAGACAAGGGGGTAATTCACCCCTCCACTTT. Encoded protein: CASSLRQGGNSPLHF.

The V gene is TRBV5-6, the J gene TRBJ2-1; TRBD2 agrees at 8 bases. Germline CDR1 SGHDT, CDR2 YYEEEE. The V gene end was trimmed by 3 bases and the J gene end by 7 bases; junction bases not matched to a gene: 6. The CDR3 runs 14 residues. The CDR3 here is CASSSTGGSNEQFF. The CDR3 coding sequence is TGTGCCAGCAGCTCAACGGGGGGGTCAAATGAGCAGTTCTTC. The variable domain in full, with the rest retrieved from reference TRBV5-6 and TRBJ2-1, is DAGVTQSPTHLIKTRGQQVTLRCSPKSGHDTVSWYQQALGQGPQFIFQYYEEEERQRGNFPDRFSGHQFPNYSSELNVNALLLGDSALYLCASSSTGGSNEQFFGPGTRLTVL.

This chain connects TRBV18 to TRBJ2-7; no definite D call. The germline CDR1 and CDR2 sequences are KGHSH and LQKENI. V was clipped by 3 bases and J by 3 bases, with 9 bases between them. CDR3 length: 13 amino acids. Written as DNA, the CDR3 is TGTGCCAGCTCACCTGCCCCGTTCTACGAGCAGTACTTC. Its translation is CASSPAPFYEQYF.

This chain connects TRBV2 to TRBJ1-1; weak D call: TRBD1 (5 bases). V was cut by 8 bases and J by 1 base, with 14 bases left in between. CDR1 and CDR2 from the germline V gene are SNHLY and FYNNEI. This CDR3 spans 14 amino acids. The CDR3 DNA is TGTGCCAGCCTCCCGGGACTCAAGAACACTGAAGCTTTCTTT. It is translated as CASLPGLKNTEAFF.

This clone showed up just a few times. J is TRBJ2-4 and V is TRBV27; the D call may be TRBD1 or TRBD2 (5 bases each). CDR3 length: 14 residues. CDR1 and CDR2 (germline): MNHEY, SMNVEV (reference sequence). The V end lost 3 bases, the J end lost 8 bases, and 14 bases lay between the germline ends. CDR3 bases: TGTGCCAGCAGTTTTCAGGGACCCCACGACATTCAGTACTTC. This translates into CASSFQGPHDIQYF.

V is TRBV28 and J is TRBJ2-7; D not resolved. Germline V lookup: CDR1 MDHEN, CDR2 SYDVKM. The ends were cut back, 2 bases at V and 0 bases at J, with 8 bases in the middle. The CDR3 loop spans 14 amino acids. Here the CDR3 reads CASSLPGSSYEQYF. The DNA for the CDR3 is TGTGCCAGCAGTTTACCAGGCAGCTCCTACGAGCAGTACTTC.

This chain connects TRBV28 to TRBJ2-5; unclear D gene. The germline V gene has CDR1 MDHEN and CDR2 SYDVKM. The CDR3 consists of 13 residues. The V gene lost 3 bases and the J gene lost 5 bases, with 10 bases spanning the gap. The CDR3 coding sequence is TGTGCCAGCAGTTTGGTCTCTCGGGAGACCCAGTACTTC. This gives the protein CASSLVSRETQYF.

V is TRBV19 and J is TRBJ2-1; 7 positions match TRBD1. The CDR3 consists of 15 residues. The V segment lost 3 bases and the J segment 5 bases; nucleotides outside the gene matches: 7. CDR1 and CDR2 (germline): LNHDA, SQIVND (reference sequence). In DNA form, the CDR3 reads TGTGCCAGTAGTATTGGGGGACAGTCCCACAATGAGCAGTTCTTC. Amino acids: CASSIGGQSHNEQFF.

The chain employs TRBV5-4 and TRBJ2-2, with 11 nucleotides matching TRBD1. This CDR3 is built from 17 residues. Looked up from germline, CDR1 is SGHNT and CDR2 is YYREEE (reference sequence). V was pared by 4 bases and J by 5 bases, with 10 bases of the junction left unmatched. In DNA form, the CDR3 reads TGTGCCAGCAGCGAACCGGGACAGGGGGAGATGACCGGGGAGCTGTTTTTT. Translating gives CASSEPGQGEMTGELFF. Variable domain in full (rest from reference TRBV5-4 and TRBJ2-2): ETGVTQSPTHLIKTRGQQVTLRCSSQSGHNTVSWYQQALGQGPQFIFQYYREEENGRGNFPPRFSGLQFPNYSSELNVNALELDDSALYLCASSEPGQGEMTGELFFGEGSRLTVL.

The V gene is TRBV6-5, the J gene TRBJ2-7; D is tentatively TRBD1 or TRBD2 (6 bases each). Per the germline V gene, CDR1 is MNHEY and CDR2 is SVGAGI. The germline V and J ends were trimmed by 3 bases and 6 bases, with 15 bases remaining between them. The CDR3 loop spans 14 amino acids. The DNA for the CDR3 is TGTGCCAGCAGTTATCGGGCAGGGGACTCCGAGCAGTACTTC. Its protein is CASSYRAGDSEQYF.

This rearrangement joins TRBV2 to TRBJ2-7; 8 nucleotides agree with TRBD2. The CDR3 length is 14 residues. Germline values: CDR1 SNHLY, CDR2 FYNNEI. V shed 6 bases and J 4 bases; nucleotides not matched to a gene: 8. The CDR3 loop is CASRAGLAGYEQYF. The CDR3 nucleotides read TGTGCCAGCAGGGCTGGACTAGCCGGGTACGAGCAGTACTTC. The full variable domain, its missing parts supplied by reference TRBV2 and TRBJ2-7, is EPEVTQTPSHQVTQMGQEVILRCVPISNHLYFYWYRQILGQKVEFLVSFYNNEISEKSEIFDDQFSVERPDGSNFTLKIRSTKLEDSAMYFCASRAGLAGYEQYFGPGTRLTVT.

This clone was counted only a few times. V and J are TRBV3-1 (or the pseudogene TRBV3-2) and TRBJ1-2, with no clear D. This CDR3 has 16 residues. V was pared by 0 bases and J by 0 bases, with 11 bases between. In germline, CDR1 is LGHDT, CDR2 YNNKEL (reference sequence). CDR3 loop: CASSQDVRASNYGYTF. For the CDR3, the DNA is TGTGCCAGCAGCCAAGATGTGAGGGCTTCTAACTATGGCTACACCTTC.

The chain employs TRBV6-2 or TRBV6-3 and TRBJ1-1, with a possible D match to TRBD1 (5 bases). V gave up 0 bases and J gave up 0 bases, with 14 bases separating them. The V gene's germline CDR1 is MNHEY and CDR2 SVGEGT. The CDR3 totals 17 residues. The CDR3 here is CASSYSRGRIMNTEAFF. The CDR3 nucleotides read TGTGCCAGCAGTTACTCGAGGGGCCGCATAATGAACACTGAAGCTTTCTTT.

The CDR3 coding sequence is TGTGCCAGCAGTTTATCCGGGACTAGCGGGAGGAGGAATGAGCAGTTCTTC. Translated, it gives CASSLSGTSGRRNEQFF. The J gene is TRBJ2-1, the V gene TRBV28, with TRBD2 identical over 15 bases. This CDR3 is 17 amino acids long. Germline CDR1 is MDHEN and CDR2 is SYDVKM. V lost 1 base, J lost 7 bases, and 5 bases stayed unmatched.

The chain has TRBV3-1 (or the pseudogene TRBV3-2) and TRBJ2-7, with TRBD1 identical over 7 bases. CDR3 length: 15 residues. With 4 bases clipped from V and 3 bases from J, the junction kept 9 bases outside the gene matches. The germline CDR1 and CDR2 sequences are LGHDT and YNNKEL (reference sequence). CDR3 residues: CASSRNTGDGYEQYF. The CDR3 DNA follows: TGTGCCAGCAGCCGAAATACAGGGGACGGCTACGAGCAGTACTTC.